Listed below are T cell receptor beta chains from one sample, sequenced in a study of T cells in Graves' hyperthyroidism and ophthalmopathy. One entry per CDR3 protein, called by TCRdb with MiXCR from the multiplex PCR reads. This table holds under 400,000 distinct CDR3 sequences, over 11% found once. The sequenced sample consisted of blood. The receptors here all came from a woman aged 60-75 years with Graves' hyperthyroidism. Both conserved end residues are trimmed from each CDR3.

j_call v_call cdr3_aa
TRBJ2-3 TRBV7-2 ASSLESVWDTQY
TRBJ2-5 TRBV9 ASSVGVAGASETQY
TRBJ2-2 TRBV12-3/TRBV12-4 ASSLAGTSTGELF
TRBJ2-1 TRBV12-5 ASGLQDRGPNEQF
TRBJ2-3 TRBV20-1 SAIRGRMDTQY
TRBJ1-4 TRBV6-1 ASRADSSWGEKLF
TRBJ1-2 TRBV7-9 ASSPRAGGEDVYGYT
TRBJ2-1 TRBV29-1 SVSTGQF
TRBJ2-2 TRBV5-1 ASSLGAGPTGELF
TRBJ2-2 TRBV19 AIDDRETGELF
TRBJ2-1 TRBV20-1 SARERERKF
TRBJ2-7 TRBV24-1 VTSAARPGSYEQY
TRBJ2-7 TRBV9 ASSTAGVSHEQY
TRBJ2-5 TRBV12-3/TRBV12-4 ASSSVEETQY
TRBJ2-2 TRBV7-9 ASRDVPGGNTGELF
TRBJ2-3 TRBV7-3 ASSLTGVGTDTQY
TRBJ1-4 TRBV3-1 ASSQDSVGEKLF
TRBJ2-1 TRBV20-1 GADVAPGNNEQF
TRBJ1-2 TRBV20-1 SAREAGLGYT
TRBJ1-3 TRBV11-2 ASSTGQGGNTIY
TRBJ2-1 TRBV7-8 ASSPGGTSGRAPYNEQF
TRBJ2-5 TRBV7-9 ASSRTWETQY